One sample yielded the 10 T cell receptor beta chains listed below, sequenced in a study of early T cells in non-severe SARS-CoV-2 infection. One entry per CDR3 protein results from TCRdb running MiXCR on the 5' RACE reads. The data show approximately 42,000 distinct CDR3 sequences, with around 6.9% seen just once and more than 4.5% held by the top ten. Sequencing was performed on whole blood. The receptors were sampled from an adult who was a healthcare worker with PCR-confirmed SARS-CoV-2 infection or an uninfected control (not recorded which).

The chain recombines TRBV4-1 with TRBJ2-2; TRBD1 might be the D (6 bases). Germline V lookup: CDR1 MGHRA, CDR2 YSYEKL. Trimming pared 4 bases from V and 7 bases from J, leaving 13 bases between. The CDR3 loop spans 14 amino acids. The DNA for the CDR3 is TGCGCCAGCAGCCTGCACAGGGATGGCGGGGAGCTGTTTTTT. This sequence encodes CASSLHRDGGELFF.

This chain uses TRBV18 with TRBJ2-1; D ambiguous. The CDR3 is made up of 12 amino acids. Trimming removed 3 bases from V and 8 bases from J, with 8 bases in between. Germline CDR1 and CDR2: KGHSH and LQKENI. CDR3 nucleotides: TGTGCCAGCTCACCGGGCCGGGATGAGCAGTTCTTC. Protein product: CASSPGRDEQFF.

This clonotype has a count of ten or more. The J gene is TRBJ1-1, the V gene TRBV6-6, with TRBD1 matching 9 bases. With V trimmed by 7 bases and J by 4 bases, 10 bases remained unmatched. Looked up from germline, CDR1 is MNHNY and CDR2 is SVGAGI (reference sequence). The CDR3 contains 15 residues. Here the CDR3 DNA reads TGTGCCAGCATTGTATACAGGGGGCTCGGCACTGAAGCTTTCTTT. It translates to CASIVYRGLGTEAFF.

This clonotype was seen a handful of times. V usage is TRBV5-5 and J usage is TRBJ1-2, with 9 bases matching TRBD1. CDR1 is SGHKS, CDR2 YYEKEE, per germline (reference sequence). The CDR3 runs to 17 residues. J was trimmed by 3 bases and V by 0 bases; bases with no gene match: 9. CDR3 sequence reads: CASSLVRTGDGDYGYTF. In nucleotides, the CDR3 is TGTGCCAGCAGCTTGGTCCGGACAGGGGATGGCGACTATGGCTACACCTTC.

This clonotype has just a few counts. The chain couples TRBV5-1 to TRBJ2-1, with D perhaps TRBD1 or TRBD2 (6 bases each). This CDR3 contains 14 residues. Germline V gene lookup returns CDR1 SGHRS and CDR2 YFSETQ. Trimming took 4 bases from V and 6 from J, leaving 14 bases between them. The CDR3 sequence is CASSDTGAGNEQFF. In DNA form, the CDR3 reads TGCGCCAGCAGCGATACGGGGGCCGGCAATGAGCAGTTCTTC. Complete variable domain (other parts from reference TRBV5-1 and TRBJ2-1): KAGVTQTPRYLIKTRGQQVTLSCSPISGHRSVSWYQQTPGQGLQFLFEYFSETQRNKGNFPGRFSGRQFSNSRSEMNVSTLELGDSALYLCASSDTGAGNEQFFGPGTRLTVL.

This clonotype came up a few times. The chain's CDR3 is CASSSPTVTDTQYF. As DNA, the CDR3 is TGTGCCAGCAGTTCCCCGACCGTCACAGATACGCAGTATTTT. The chain links TRBV12-3 or TRBV12-4 to TRBJ2-3; D ambiguous. The CDR3 spans 14 residues. Trimming cost V 4 bases and J 2 bases, with 10 bases left between them.

There are a few counts of this clonotype. The chain uses TRBV4-1 and TRBJ1-1; the D gene is possibly TRBD1 (6 bases). CDR3 length: 15 amino acids. Germline loops: CDR1 MGHRA, CDR2 YSYEKL. Trimming removed 1 base from V and 3 bases from J, with 12 bases in between. CDR3 nucleotides: TGCGCCAGCAGCCAAGCGGACAGAATATACACTGAAGCTTTCTTT. Protein: CASSQADRIYTEAFF.

This clonotype has at least ten counts. V and J are TRBV7-2 and TRBJ2-2, with a tentative D call TRBD1 (6 bases). CDR1 SGHTA and CDR2 FQGNSA come from the germline V gene. CDR3 length: 16 residues. Trimming removed 1 base from V and 1 base from J, with 10 bases in between. The CDR3 loop reads CASSLVGGWNTGELFF. The CDR3 DNA reads as TGTGCCAGCAGCTTAGTTGGGGGCTGGAACACCGGGGAGCTGTTTTTT.

About this clonotype: One end of the junction fails to match germline, which may point to a read error. The chain links TRBV18 to TRBJ2-5; D not resolved. Per the germline V gene, CDR1 is KGHSH and CDR2 is LQKENI. The CDR3 runs 12 residues. CDR3 region: CATSPPRETQYF. The CDR3 nucleotides are TGTGCCACCTCACCACCGCGAGAGACCCAGTACTTC.

This clonotype was observed at least ten times. The V and J genes are TRBV5-1 and TRBJ2-3; tentative D call: TRBD2 (5 bases). Trimming cost V 3 bases and J 4 bases, with 21 bases left between them. This CDR3 region has 17 residues. CDR1 is SGHRS, CDR2 YFSETQ, per germline. The chain's CDR3 is CASSSYFGRPGADTQYF. The CDR3 DNA follows: TGCGCCAGCAGCTCCTACTTTGGCCGGCCCGGGGCAGATACGCAGTATTTT.